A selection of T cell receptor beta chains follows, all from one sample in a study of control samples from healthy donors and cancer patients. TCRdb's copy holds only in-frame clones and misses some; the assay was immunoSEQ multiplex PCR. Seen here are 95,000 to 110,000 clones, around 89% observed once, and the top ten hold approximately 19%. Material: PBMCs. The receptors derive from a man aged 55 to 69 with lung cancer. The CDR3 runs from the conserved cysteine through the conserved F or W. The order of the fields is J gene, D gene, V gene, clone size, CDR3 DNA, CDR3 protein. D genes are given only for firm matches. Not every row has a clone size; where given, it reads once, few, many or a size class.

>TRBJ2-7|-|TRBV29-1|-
TGCAGCGTTGAAGCAGGGCTAAGCTCCTACGAGCAGTACTTC
CSVEAGLSSYEQYF
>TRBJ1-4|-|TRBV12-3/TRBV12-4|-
TGTGCCAGCGGCCCGACAGGAGGAAAACTGTTTTTT
CASGPTGGKLFF
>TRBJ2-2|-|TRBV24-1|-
TGTGCCACCAGTGACCCGTCCCGGGACCCCGGGGAGCTGTTTTTT
CATSDPSRDPGELFF
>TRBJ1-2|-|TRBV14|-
TGTGCCAGCAGCCAAGATCAACGGCCAGGGTTAGGTGGCTACACCTTC
CASSQDQRPGLGGYTF
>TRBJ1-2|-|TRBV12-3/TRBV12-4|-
TGTGCCAGCAGCCCTTCAGGGGTTAGCGGCTACACCTTC
CASSPSGVSGYTF
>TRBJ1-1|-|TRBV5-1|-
TGCGCCAGCAGCTTCAGCGCAGGGCTAACCACTGAAGCTTTCTTT
CASSFSAGLTTEAFF
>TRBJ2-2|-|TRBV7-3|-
TGTGCCAGCAGACCCGACAAGAACACCGGGGAGCTGTTTTTT
CASRPDKNTGELFF
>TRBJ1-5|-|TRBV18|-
TGTGCCAGCTCACCAGAGGGCCCCTATAGCAATCAGCCCCAGCATTTT
CASSPEGPYSNQPQHF
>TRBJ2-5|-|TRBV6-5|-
TGTGCCAGCAGTTACTCGAAGGCGGGGTCCCCAGAGACCCAGTACTTC
CASSYSKAGSPETQYF
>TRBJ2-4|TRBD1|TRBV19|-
TGTGCCAGTAGTCAGGGGGTCGGGGCCAAAAACATTCAGTACTTC
CASSQGVGAKNIQYF
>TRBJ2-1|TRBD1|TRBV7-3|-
TGTGCCAGCAGCCGGGGACAGGGAGGGAATGAGCAGTTCTTC
CASSRGQGGNEQFF
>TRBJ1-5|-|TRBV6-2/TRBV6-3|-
TGTGCCAGCAGCGGGGCAGGGTCTAGGGATCAGCCCCAGCATTTT
CASSGAGSRDQPQHF
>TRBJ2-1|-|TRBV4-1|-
TGCGCCAGCAGCCAAGGGGGTGGTGGTGGCGATGAGCAGTTCTTC
CASSQGGGGGDEQFF
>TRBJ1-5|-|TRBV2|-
TGTGCCAGCAGTGGCCCGACAGCTAATCAGCCCCAGCATTTT
CASSGPTANQPQHF
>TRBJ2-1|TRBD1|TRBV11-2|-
TGTGCCAGCAGCCTCAAAAGGACAGGGGATTATGGTGAGCAGTTCTTC
CASSLKRTGDYGEQFF
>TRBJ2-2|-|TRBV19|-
TGTGCCAGTAAACCTCGGGGGCAGGGGAGGACCGGGGAGCTGTTTTTT
CASKPRGQGRTGELFF
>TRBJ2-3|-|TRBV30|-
TGTGCCTGGACCGAGCTAGCTTCTGCAGATACGCAGTATTTT
CAWTELASADTQYF
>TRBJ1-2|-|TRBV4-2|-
TGTGCCAGCAGCCAAGATCCTAGGACGCTGGACTATGGCTACACCTTC
CASSQDPRTLDYGYTF
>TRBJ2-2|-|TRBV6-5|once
TGTGCCAGCAGTCCTCCCACACCGCGATCCGGGGAGCTGTTTTTT
CASSPPTPRSGELFF
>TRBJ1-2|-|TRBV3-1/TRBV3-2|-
TGTGCCAGCAGCCAAGCTATGAGGCGCGGCTACACCTTC
CASSQAMRRGYTF
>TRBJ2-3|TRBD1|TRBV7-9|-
TGTGCCAGCAGTTCAAGCCGGGACAGGGGCCGCGATACGCAGTATTTT
CASSSSRDRGRDTQYF
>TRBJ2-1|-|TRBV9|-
TGTGCCAGCAGCGTAGAAAATCGGATTAATGAGCAGTTCTTC
CASSVENRINEQFF
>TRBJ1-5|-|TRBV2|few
TGTGCCAGCAGGGACACTCAGGATCAGCCCCAGCATTTT
CASRDTQDQPQHF
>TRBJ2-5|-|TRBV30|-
TGTGCCTGGAGTGTAACGGGGGCGCAGACCCAGTACTTC
CAWSVTGAQTQYF
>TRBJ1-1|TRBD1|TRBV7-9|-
TGTGCCAGCAGCTCCAGTCGACAGGGCTACACTGAAGCTTTCTTT
CASSSSRQGYTEAFF
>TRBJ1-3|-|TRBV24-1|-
TGTGCCACCAGTGTGGTGCAGGGCGGTGGGAACACCATATATTTT
CATSVVQGGGNTIYF
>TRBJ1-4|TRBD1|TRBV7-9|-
TGTGCCAGCAGCTTAGAGACAGGGGGGAATGAAAAACTGTTTTTT
CASSLETGGNEKLFF
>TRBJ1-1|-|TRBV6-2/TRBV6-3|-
TGTGCCAGCAGTTTGTACAGGGCGTACACTGAAGCTTTCTTT
CASSLYRAYTEAFF
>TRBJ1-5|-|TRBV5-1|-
TGCGCCAGCAGCTTGGTATCGGGTAGTGAACAGCCCCAGCATTTT
CASSLVSGSEQPQHF
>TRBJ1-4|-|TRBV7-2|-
TGTGCCAGCAGCTTCCCGCCGGCAGGGGTGGAAGAAAAACTGTTTTTT
CASSFPPAGVEEKLFF
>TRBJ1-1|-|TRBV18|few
TGTGCCAGCTCACCCAACCTGGGTACACAAGGAATGAACACTGAAGCTTTCTTT
CASSPNLGTQGMNTEAFF
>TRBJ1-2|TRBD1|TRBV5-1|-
TGCGCCAGCAGCTCCACAGGGGGGGGGCACGATGGCTACACCTTC
CASSSTGGGHDGYTF